The 30 T cell receptor beta chains presented below share a single source sample, sequenced in a study of cytomegalovirus exposure and HLA in healthy donors (dated by TCRdb to 2016 to 2017). The method was the immunoSEQ multiplex PCR assay. For the multiplex PCR, a mixture combining 60 forward primers for TCR Vbeta segments and 13 reverse primers for TCR Jbeta segments was used. TCRdb took this table from immuneACCESS and kept in-frame rearrangements with V and J called. Such tables lack part of the clones; where checked against another copy, unresolved V genes explain under half of the gap, and the rest is unexplained. In this sample the table shows about 140,000 clones, approximately 84% of which occur a single time. Approximately 1.5% of the sample goes to the ten largest clones. The specimen sequenced was PBMCs. The receptor source for this set is a man in his thirties or forties in good health and CMV-seropositive.

This chain connects TRBV2 to TRBJ2-3; TRBD2 agrees at 8 bases. Per germline, CDR1 SNHLY and CDR2 FYNNEI. V lost 8 bases to trimming and J lost 2 bases; unmatched junction nucleotides: 9. This CDR3 has 15 residues. In nucleotides, the CDR3 is TGTGCCAGCGGTAGGCTAGCGGGTTTCACAGATACGCAGTATTTT. Protein product: CASGRLAGFTDTQYF.

The chain has TRBV29-1 and TRBJ1-2; 9 bases map to TRBD1. Per the germline V gene, CDR1 is SQVTM and CDR2 is ANQGSEA. V dropped 7 bases and J dropped 7; count of bases not matched to a gene: 10. The CDR3 contains 13 residues. The CDR3 spells CSGTRTGEGGYTF. Written as DNA, the CDR3 is TGCAGCGGTACTAGGACAGGGGAGGGTGGCTACACCTTC.

V is TRBV5-1 and J is TRBJ1-2; 8 positions agree with TRBD1. The V and J ends lost 4 bases and 8 bases, in that order; junction bases with no gene match: 7. There are 13 residues in the CDR3. The germline gives CDR1 SGHRS, CDR2 YFSETQ. In DNA, the CDR3 is TGCGCCAGCAGCGAAATGGGGACAGGAGGCTACACCTTC. Translated: CASSEMGTGGYTF.

The chain has TRBV5-6 and TRBJ2-1; weak D call: TRBD2 (5 bases). V dropped 1 base and J dropped 5 bases, with 13 bases sitting between them. The CDR3 runs to 15 residues. The germline V gene has CDR1 SGHDT and CDR2 YYEEEE. The CDR3 DNA sequence: TGTGCCAGCAGCTTGTCACTAGATGAGGACAATGAGCAGTTCTTC. This translates into CASSLSLDEDNEQFF.

This chain uses TRBV7-3 with TRBJ1-4; no clear D gene. CDR1 is SGHTA and CDR2 is FQGTGA in the germline V gene. CDR3 length: 14 residues. Trimming cost V 6 bases and J 0 bases, with 8 bases left between them. In DNA, the CDR3 is TGTGCCAGCAGTCTGGCAGCAACTAATGAAAAACTGTTTTTT. Translation gives CASSLAATNEKLFF. The full variable domain, rest sourced from reference TRBV7-3 and TRBJ1-4, is GAGVSQTPSNKVTEKGKYVELRCDPISGHTALYWYRQSLGQGPEFLIYFQGTGAADDSGLPNDRFFAVRPEGSVSTLKIQRTERGDSAVYLCASSLAATNEKLFFGSGTQLSVL.

The rearrangement joins TRBV2 to TRBJ2-6; 7 bases map to TRBD1. J gave up 0 bases and V 5 bases, and 13 bases lay outside the gene matches. Germline lookup yields CDR1 SNHLY and CDR2 FYNNEI. This CDR3 is 19 amino acids long. In DNA, the CDR3 is TGTGCCAGCAGTCCTGCCCCGGGACAGCAACGCTCTGGGGCCAACGTCCTGACTTTC. Translating it yields CASSPAPGQQRSGANVLTF.

This chain's CDR3 is CASSIVGQGIPDTQYF. The CDR3 region has the DNA TGTGCCAGTAGTATAGTGGGACAGGGGATACCAGATACGCAGTATTTT. The rearrangement uses TRBV19 and TRBJ2-3; 10 bases are a match to TRBD1. The CDR3 is 16 residues long. Germline CDR1 and CDR2: LNHDA and SQIVND (reference sequence). J gave up 4 bases and V 1 base, and 5 bases lay outside the gene matches.

CDR3 in amino acids: CASSPGSGRENIQYF. The CDR3 DNA is TGTGCCAGCTCACCAGGAAGCGGGAGGGAAAACATTCAGTACTTC. V usage is TRBV18 and J usage is TRBJ2-4, with 10 positions matching TRBD2. The V and J ends lost 2 bases and 5 bases, in that order; junction bases with no gene match: 3. Looked up from germline, CDR1 is KGHSH and CDR2 is LQKENI. CDR3 size: 15 residues.

A single count supports this clone. The gene calls are TRBV7-5 and TRBJ1-3; the table's D call of TRBD1 was not tested on the DNA. TRBV7-5 is a pseudogene segment. The CDR3 contains 15 residues. CDR3 sequence: CVRSLGSGFGNTIYF. In DNA, the CDR3 is TGTGTCAGAAGCTTAGGATCAGGGTTCGGAAACACCATATATTTT.

With regard to this clone: Compared with germline, one end of the junction differs, possibly owing to a read error. The chain has TRBV28 and TRBJ1-4; D is ambiguous. From germline, CDR1 is MDHEN and CDR2 SYDVKM. This CDR3 region has 13 residues. CDR3 sequence: CASTSPPSSLPIF. The CDR3 bases are TGTGCCAGCACCTCCCCCCCTAGTAGTTTGCCTATTTTT.

This clone has only a few counts. Relative to the germline gene, one junction end is altered; a read error may explain this. The V call is TRBV19, the J call TRBJ2-2, with 12 bases that match TRBD1. CDR3 length: 16 amino acids. In germline, CDR1 is LNHDA, CDR2 SQIVND (reference sequence). DNA for the CDR3: TGTGCCAGTAGCCGACGGGACAGGGGGCTACCCGGAGAGCTGTTTTTT. Amino acids: CASSRRDRGLPGELFF.

V gene TRBV5-8 combines with J gene TRBJ2-1; perhaps TRBD2 as D (5 bases). The CDR3 has 12 amino acids. V was clipped by 2 bases and J by 8 bases, with 8 bases between them. Germline lookup yields CDR1 SGHTS and CDR2 YDEGEE. DNA for the CDR3: TGTGCCAGCAGCTTTTCGAGGGATGAGCAGTTCTTC. Encoded protein: CASSFSRDEQFF.

The V call is TRBV10-1, the J call TRBJ2-3, with TRBD1 matching over 7 bases. The germline V gene has CDR1 WNHNN and CDR2 SYGVQD (reference sequence). The CDR3 is 15 residues long. Trimming cost V 5 bases and J 0 bases; bases outside gene matches: 5. For the CDR3, the DNA is TGCGCCAGCAGTCCAGGGACAGCTAGCACAGATACGCAGTATTTT. As protein: CASSPGTASTDTQYF.

V gene TRBV6-6 combines with J gene TRBJ2-5; TRBD2 aligns across 7 bases. The J call is uncertain, as TRBJ2-7 better fits the DNA end. The CDR3 loop spans 15 amino acids. Germline V lookup: CDR1 MNHNY, CDR2 SVGAGI (reference sequence). The CDR3, as DNA: TGTGCCAGCAGTTACAGCGGGGAGAGCTCCTACGAGCAGTACTTC. This sequence encodes CASSYSGESSYEQYF.

The chain has TRBV19 and TRBJ1-1; D is possibly TRBD1 (5 bases). CDR1 is LNHDA, CDR2 SQIVND, per germline (reference sequence). The ends were cut back, 7 bases at V and 1 base at J, with 19 bases in the middle. The CDR3 loop spans 16 amino acids. The CDR3: CASTSGAFTPNTEAFF. The CDR3, as DNA: TGTGCCAGTACCAGTGGGGCCTTTACACCGAACACTGAAGCTTTCTTT.

The chain combines TRBV29-1 with TRBJ2-3, with 9 bases that match TRBD2. The length of the CDR3 is 18 residues. Germline CDR1 reads SQVTM; CDR2 reads ANQGSEA. With 2 bases clipped from V and 2 bases from J, the junction kept 14 bases outside the gene matches. In DNA form, the CDR3 reads TGCAGCGTTGAAACAGGGGTGCGGCGGGAGGGAAACACAGATACGCAGTATTTT. It specifies CSVETGVRREGNTDTQYF.

This sequence joins TRBV19 and TRBJ2-7, with D maybe TRBD1 (6 bases). CDR1 LNHDA and CDR2 SQIVND come from the germline V gene (reference sequence). CDR3 length equals 16 residues. V lost 3 bases to trimming and J lost 2 bases, with 17 bases between them. Here the CDR3 reads CASSMKGGPDTYEQYF. CDR3 nucleotide sequence: TGTGCCAGTAGTATGAAAGGGGGTCCAGATACCTACGAGCAGTACTTC.

The chain joins TRBV28 to TRBJ2-5; D perhaps matches TRBD1 (6 bases). The V end was cut by 5 bases, the J end by 2 bases, with 12 bases between. The CDR3 extends over 14 amino acids. The germline gives CDR1 MDHEN, CDR2 SYDVKM. This CDR3 reads CASSLGDKQETQYF. The CDR3 DNA reads as TGTGCCAGCAGTCTCGGGGACAAACAAGAGACCCAGTACTTC. Looking up the rest from reference TRBV28 and TRBJ2-5 gives the full variable domain: DVKVTQSSRYLVKRTGEKVFLECVQDMDHENMFWYRQDPGLGLRLIYFSYDVKMKEKGDIPEGYSVSREKKERFSLILESASTNQTSMYLCASSLGDKQETQYFGPGTRLLVL.

The chain joins TRBV10-1 to TRBJ2-3; 9 bases agree with TRBD2. From germline, CDR1 is WNHNN and CDR2 SYGVQD (reference sequence). Trimming took 10 bases from V and 0 from J; bases not matched to a gene: 11. This CDR3 comprises 16 residues. The CDR3 DNA is TGCGCCAACAAATCGGGACTAGCTATCAGCACAGATACGCAGTATTTT. Its translation is CANKSGLAISTDTQYF.

V gene TRBV10-3 combines with J gene TRBJ2-5, with D possibly TRBD1 on 5 matching bases. The CDR3 is made up of 17 amino acids. In germline, CDR1 is ENHRY, CDR2 SYGVKD. V lost 0 bases to trimming and J lost 3 bases, with 17 bases between them. The CDR3 loop is CAISESIGRVAEETQYF. The CDR3 DNA reads as TGTGCCATCAGTGAGTCGATCGGCAGGGTGGCAGAAGAGACCCAGTACTTC.

This clone was detected only a few times. This rearrangement joins TRBV4-1 to TRBJ2-2; possibly TRBD2 for D (5 bases). The V and J ends lost 1 base and 6 bases respectively, with 9 bases between them. This CDR3 has 14 residues. Per germline, CDR1 MGHRA and CDR2 YSYEKL. The CDR3 DNA sequence: TGCGCCAGCAGCCAAGCCCGGGGAGCCGGGGAGCTGTTTTTT. Its translation: CASSQARGAGELFF.

The chain recombines TRBV9 with TRBJ2-1; 10 nucleotides align to TRBD2. CDR1 is SGDLS, CDR2 YYNGEE, per germline. This CDR3 spans 15 amino acids. V lost 0 bases, J lost 7 bases, and 4 bases stayed unmatched. CDR3 protein: CASSVVASGSNEQFF. The DNA for the CDR3 is TGTGCCAGCAGCGTAGTCGCTAGCGGGAGTAATGAGCAGTTCTTC.

V is TRBV6-4 and J is TRBJ2-3, with 12 nucleotides matching TRBD2. V lost 2 bases and J lost 2; bases outside the gene matches: 2. Germline loops: CDR1 MRHNA, CDR2 SNTAGT. The CDR3 is 16 residues long. The CDR3: CASSDLAGGSTDTQYF. The CDR3 bases are TGTGCCAGCAGTGACCTAGCGGGGGGGTCCACAGATACGCAGTATTTT.

This chain joins TRBV5-6 and TRBJ1-2; D possibly corresponds to TRBD1 (6 bases). Trimming shortened V by 0 bases and J by 0 bases, and 18 bases separated the two germline ends. The CDR3 totals 18 residues. In germline, CDR1 is SGHDT, CDR2 YYEEEE. The CDR3: CASSLAVGGLGANYGYTF. DNA for the CDR3: TGTGCCAGCAGCTTGGCCGTAGGGGGTTTAGGGGCTAACTATGGCTACACCTTC.

The chain links TRBV28 to TRBJ2-7; TRBD1 aligns across 11 bases. Per the germline V gene, CDR1 is MDHEN and CDR2 is SYDVKM. The junction had 12 bases not matched to a gene; V was cut back by 6 bases and J by 2 bases. This CDR3 spans 17 amino acids. The CDR3 loop is CASSPPSGTGGAYEQYF. CDR3 DNA sequence: TGTGCCAGCAGCCCACCCAGCGGGACAGGGGGGGCCTACGAGCAGTACTTC.

The rearrangement uses TRBV5-4 and TRBJ1-3, with a possible D match to TRBD1 (6 bases). Trimming cost V 0 bases and J 4 bases, with 8 bases left between them. Looked up from germline, CDR1 is SGHNT and CDR2 is YYREEE (reference sequence). This CDR3 spans 14 amino acids. CDR3 loop: CASSLAGAGNTIYF. The CDR3 DNA reads as TGTGCCAGCAGCTTGGCAGGGGCGGGAAACACCATATATTTT.

This rearrangement joins TRBV18 to TRBJ2-5; D not certain. The CDR3 runs to 14 residues. The V end was cut by 3 bases, the J end by 5 bases, with 13 bases between. CDR1 KGHSH and CDR2 LQKENI come from the germline V gene. CDR3 region: CASSPELVLETQYF. The CDR3, as DNA: TGTGCCAGCTCACCGGAGCTCGTTCTGGAGACCCAGTACTTC. Based on the CDR3 plus reference TRBV18 and TRBJ2-5, the full variable domain is NAGVMQNPRHLVRRRGQEARLRCSPMKGHSHVYWYRQLPEEGLKFMVYLQKENIIDESGMPKERFSAEFPKEGPSILRIQQVVRGDSAAYFCASSPELVLETQYFGPGTRLLVL.

The chain is built from TRBV5-5 and TRBJ2-7, with D unclear. Trimming took 4 bases from V and 0 from J, leaving 14 bases between them. The CDR3 runs to 15 residues. The germline V gene encodes CDR1 SGHKS and CDR2 YYEKEE (reference sequence). CDR3 sequence reads: CASSRQPSNSYEQYF. The CDR3 region has the DNA TGTGCCAGCAGCCGACAACCCTCAAACTCCTACGAGCAGTACTTC.

V usage is TRBV7-3 and J usage is TRBJ2-5, with D perhaps matching TRBD1 (6 bases). The CDR3 loop spans 15 amino acids. Germline assignment: CDR1 SGHTA and CDR2 FQGTGA. Deletions cut 1 base from V and 0 bases from J, with 9 bases between. Here the CDR3 reads CASSLNGGHQETQYF. CDR3 bases: TGTGCCAGCAGCTTAAATGGGGGCCACCAAGAGACCCAGTACTTC.

The chain combines TRBV7-2 with TRBJ1-1, with 10 bases that match TRBD1. J lost 8 bases, V lost 6 bases, and 9 bases had no gene match. The CDR3 is 14 residues long. Germline values: CDR1 SGHTA, CDR2 FQGNSA. DNA of the CDR3: TGTGCCAGCAGTAGGGGACAGGGGTCTTCCGAAGCTTTCTTT. Translation gives CASSRGQGSSEAFF.